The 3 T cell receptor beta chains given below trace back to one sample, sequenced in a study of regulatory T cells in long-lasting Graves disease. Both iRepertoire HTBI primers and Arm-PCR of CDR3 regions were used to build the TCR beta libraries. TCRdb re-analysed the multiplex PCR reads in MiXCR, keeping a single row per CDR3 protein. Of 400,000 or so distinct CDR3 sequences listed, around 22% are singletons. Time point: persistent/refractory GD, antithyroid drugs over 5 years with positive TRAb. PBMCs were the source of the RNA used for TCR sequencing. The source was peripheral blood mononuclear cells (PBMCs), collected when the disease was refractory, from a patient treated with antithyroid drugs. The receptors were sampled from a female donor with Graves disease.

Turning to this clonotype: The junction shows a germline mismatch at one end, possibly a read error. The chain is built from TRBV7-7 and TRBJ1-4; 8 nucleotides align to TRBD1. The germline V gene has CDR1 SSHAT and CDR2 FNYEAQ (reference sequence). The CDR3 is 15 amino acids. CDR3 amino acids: CASSLRDRPNEKLFF. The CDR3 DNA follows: TGTGCTAGCAGCTTAAGGGACAGGCCTAATGAAAAACTGTTTTTT.

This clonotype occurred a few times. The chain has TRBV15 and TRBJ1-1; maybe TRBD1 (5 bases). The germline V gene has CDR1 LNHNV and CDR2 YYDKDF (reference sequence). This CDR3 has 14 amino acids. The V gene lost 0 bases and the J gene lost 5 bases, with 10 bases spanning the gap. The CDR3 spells CATSRDLGGTEAFF. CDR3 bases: TGTGCCACCAGCAGAGATTTGGGGGGGACTGAAGCTTTCTTT.

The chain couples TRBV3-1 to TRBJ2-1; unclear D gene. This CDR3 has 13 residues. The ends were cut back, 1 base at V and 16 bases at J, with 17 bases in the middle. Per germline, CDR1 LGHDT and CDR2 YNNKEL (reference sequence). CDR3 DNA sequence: TGTGCCAGCAGCCAAGGGCCCCGCGCAGACATTTTCTTC. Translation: CASSQGPRADIFF.